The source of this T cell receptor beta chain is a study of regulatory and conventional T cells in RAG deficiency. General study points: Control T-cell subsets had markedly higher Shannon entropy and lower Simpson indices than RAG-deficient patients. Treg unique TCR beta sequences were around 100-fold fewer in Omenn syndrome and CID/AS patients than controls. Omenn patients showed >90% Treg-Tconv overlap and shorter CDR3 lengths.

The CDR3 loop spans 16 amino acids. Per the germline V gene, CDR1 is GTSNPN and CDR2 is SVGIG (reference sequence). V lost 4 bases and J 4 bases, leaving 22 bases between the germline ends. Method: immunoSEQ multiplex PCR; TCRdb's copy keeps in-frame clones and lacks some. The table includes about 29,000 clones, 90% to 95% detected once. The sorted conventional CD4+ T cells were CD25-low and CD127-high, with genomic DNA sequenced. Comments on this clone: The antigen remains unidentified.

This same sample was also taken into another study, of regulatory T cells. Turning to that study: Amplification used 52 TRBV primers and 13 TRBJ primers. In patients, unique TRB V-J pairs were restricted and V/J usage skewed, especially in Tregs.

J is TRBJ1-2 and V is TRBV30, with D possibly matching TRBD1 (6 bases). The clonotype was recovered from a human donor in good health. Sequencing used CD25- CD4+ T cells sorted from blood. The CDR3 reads CAWNGGERRSGYGYTF. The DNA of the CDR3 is TGTGCCTGGAATGGGGGCGAAAGGCGCTCTGGCTATGGCTACACCTTC. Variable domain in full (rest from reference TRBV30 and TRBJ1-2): SQTIHQWPATLVQPVGSPLSLECTVEGTSNPNLYWYRQAAGRGLQLLFYSVGIGQISSEVPQNLSASRPQDRQFILSSKKLLLSDSGFYLCAWNGGERRSGYGYTFGSGTRLTVV.